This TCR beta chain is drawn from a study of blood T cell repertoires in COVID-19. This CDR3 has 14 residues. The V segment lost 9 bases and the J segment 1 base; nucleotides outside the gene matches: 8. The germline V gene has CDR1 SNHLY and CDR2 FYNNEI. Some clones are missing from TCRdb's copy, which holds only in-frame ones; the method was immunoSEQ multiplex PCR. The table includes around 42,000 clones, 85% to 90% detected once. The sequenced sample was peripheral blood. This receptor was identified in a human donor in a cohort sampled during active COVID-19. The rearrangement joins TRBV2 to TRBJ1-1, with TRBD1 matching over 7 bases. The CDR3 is CARGRQGTNTEAFF. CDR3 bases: TGTGCCAGAGGGAGACAGGGCACGAACACTGAAGCTTTCTTT. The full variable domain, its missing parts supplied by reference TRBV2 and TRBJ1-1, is EPEVTQTPSHQVTQMGQEVILRCVPISNHLYFYWYRQILGQKVEFLVSFYNNEISEKSEIFDDQFSVERPDGSNFTLKIRSTKLEDSAMYFCARGRQGTNTEAFFGQGTRLTVV.